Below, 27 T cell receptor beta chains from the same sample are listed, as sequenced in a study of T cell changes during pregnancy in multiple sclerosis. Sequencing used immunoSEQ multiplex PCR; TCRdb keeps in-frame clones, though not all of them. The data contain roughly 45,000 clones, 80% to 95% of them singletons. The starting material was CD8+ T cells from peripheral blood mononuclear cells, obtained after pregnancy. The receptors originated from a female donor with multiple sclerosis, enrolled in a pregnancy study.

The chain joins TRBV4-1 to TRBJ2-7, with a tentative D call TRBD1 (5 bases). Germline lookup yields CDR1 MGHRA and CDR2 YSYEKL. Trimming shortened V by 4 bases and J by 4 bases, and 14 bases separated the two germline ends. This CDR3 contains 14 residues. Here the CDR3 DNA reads TGCGCCAGCAGCCTCGACAGTAGCTCATACGAGCAGTACTTC. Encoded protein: CASSLDSSSYEQYF.

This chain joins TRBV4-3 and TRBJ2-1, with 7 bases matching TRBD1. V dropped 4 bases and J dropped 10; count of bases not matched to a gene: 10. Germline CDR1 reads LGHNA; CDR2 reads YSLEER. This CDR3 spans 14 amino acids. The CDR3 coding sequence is TGCGCCAGCAGCCGGGACAGCACTGATCGGGAGCAGTTCTTC. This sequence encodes CASSRDSTDREQFF.

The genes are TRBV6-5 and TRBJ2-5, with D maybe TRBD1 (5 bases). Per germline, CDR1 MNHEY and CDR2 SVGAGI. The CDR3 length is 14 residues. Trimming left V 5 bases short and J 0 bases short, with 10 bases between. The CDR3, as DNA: TGTGCCAGCAGTAGAAACAGGTACCAAGAGACCCAGTACTTC. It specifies CASSRNRYQETQYF.

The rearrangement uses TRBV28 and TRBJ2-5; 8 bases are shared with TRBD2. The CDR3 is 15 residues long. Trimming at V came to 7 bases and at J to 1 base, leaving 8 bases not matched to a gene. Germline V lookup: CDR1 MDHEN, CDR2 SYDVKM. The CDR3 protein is CASIGGGRIQETQYF. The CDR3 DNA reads TGTGCCAGCATCGGTGGCGGGAGGATCCAAGAGACCCAGTACTTC.

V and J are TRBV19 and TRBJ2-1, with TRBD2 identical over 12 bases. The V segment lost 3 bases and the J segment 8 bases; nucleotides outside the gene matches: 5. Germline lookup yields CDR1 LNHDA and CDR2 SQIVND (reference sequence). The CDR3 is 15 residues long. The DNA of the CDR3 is TGTGCCAGTAGTATCCCGCTAGCGGGAGGGTATGAGCAGTTCTTC. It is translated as CASSIPLAGGYEQFF.

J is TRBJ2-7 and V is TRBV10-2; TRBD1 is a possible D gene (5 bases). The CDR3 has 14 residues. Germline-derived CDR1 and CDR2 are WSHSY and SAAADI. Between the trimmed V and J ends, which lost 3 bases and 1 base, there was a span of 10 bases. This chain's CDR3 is CASSDYTGSYEQYF. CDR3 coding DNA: TGCGCCAGCAGTGATTATACAGGATCCTACGAGCAGTACTTC.

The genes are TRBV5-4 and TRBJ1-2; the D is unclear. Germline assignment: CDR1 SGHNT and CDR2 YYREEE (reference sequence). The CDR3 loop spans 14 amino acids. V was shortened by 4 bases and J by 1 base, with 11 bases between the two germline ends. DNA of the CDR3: TGTGCCAGCAGCATGGATGCGAGTAACTATGGCTACACCTTC. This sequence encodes CASSMDASNYGYTF.

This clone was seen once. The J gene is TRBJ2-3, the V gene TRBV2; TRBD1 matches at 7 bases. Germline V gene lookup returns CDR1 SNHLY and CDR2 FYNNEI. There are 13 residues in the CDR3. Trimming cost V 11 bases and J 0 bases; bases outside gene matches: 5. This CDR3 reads CAETGISTDTQYF. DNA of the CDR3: TGTGCCGAGACAGGGATTAGCACAGATACGCAGTATTTT.

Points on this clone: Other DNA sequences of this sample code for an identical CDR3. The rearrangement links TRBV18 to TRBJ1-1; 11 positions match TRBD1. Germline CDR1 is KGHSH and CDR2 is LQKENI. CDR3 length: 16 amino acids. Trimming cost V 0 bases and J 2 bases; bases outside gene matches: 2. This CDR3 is CASSPPDRGLNTEAFF. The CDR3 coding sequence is TGTGCCAGCTCACCACCGGACAGGGGGCTTAACACTGAAGCTTTCTTT.

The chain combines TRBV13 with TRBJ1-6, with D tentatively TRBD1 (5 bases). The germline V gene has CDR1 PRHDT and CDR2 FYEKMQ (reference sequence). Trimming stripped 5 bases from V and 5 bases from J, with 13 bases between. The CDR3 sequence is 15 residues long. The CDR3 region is CASSVAGLHNSPLHF. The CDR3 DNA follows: TGTGCCAGCAGCGTGGCGGGACTGCATAATTCACCCCTCCACTTT.

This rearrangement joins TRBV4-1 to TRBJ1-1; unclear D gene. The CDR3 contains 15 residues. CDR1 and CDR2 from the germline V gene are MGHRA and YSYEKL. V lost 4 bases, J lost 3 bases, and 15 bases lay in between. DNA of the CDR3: TGCGCCAGCAGCCGACGGACGGGATTCGACACTGAAGCTTTCTTT. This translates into CASSRRTGFDTEAFF.

This CDR3 is CASSIDGQPGGSPYGYTF. Written as DNA, the CDR3 is TGTGCCAGTAGTATAGATGGACAGCCGGGAGGTAGCCCTTATGGCTACACCTTC. The chain combines TRBV19 with TRBJ1-2; tentative D call: TRBD1 (6 bases). Trimming removed 0 bases from V and 5 bases from J, with 22 bases in between. Germline V gene data show CDR1 as LNHDA and CDR2 as SQIVND (reference sequence). The length of the CDR3 is 18 residues. Variable domain in full (rest from reference TRBV19 and TRBJ1-2): DGGITQSPKYLFRKEGQNVTLSCEQNLNHDAMYWYRQDPGQGLRLIYYSQIVNDFQKGDIAEGYSVSREKKESFPLTVTSAQKNPTAFYLCASSIDGQPGGSPYGYTFGSGTRLTVV.

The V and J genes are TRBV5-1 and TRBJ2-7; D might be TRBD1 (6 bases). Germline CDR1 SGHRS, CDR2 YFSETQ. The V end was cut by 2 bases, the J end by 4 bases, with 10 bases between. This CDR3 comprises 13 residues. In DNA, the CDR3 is TGCGCCAGCAGCTTTACAGGGATATACGAGCAGTACTTC. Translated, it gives CASSFTGIYEQYF.

In DNA form, the CDR3 reads TGCGCCAGCAGCTTGGCGCGGAATGAAGCTTTCTTT. It encodes CASSLARNEAFF. The chain recombines TRBV5-1 with TRBJ1-1, with D unclear. V dropped 0 bases and J dropped 7 bases, with 7 bases sitting between them. CDR3 length equals 12 residues. Germline V gene lookup returns CDR1 SGHRS and CDR2 YFSETQ.

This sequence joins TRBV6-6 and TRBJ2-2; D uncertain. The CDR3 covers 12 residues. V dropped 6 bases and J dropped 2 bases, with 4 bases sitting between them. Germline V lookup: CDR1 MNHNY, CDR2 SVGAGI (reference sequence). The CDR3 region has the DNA TGTGCCAGCAGCGTAAACACCGGGGAGCTGTTTTTT. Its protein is CASSVNTGELFF.

The CDR3 loop is CASSYERNYGYTF. The CDR3 bases are TGTGCCAGCAGTTACGAGAGAAACTATGGCTACACCTTC. The chain combines TRBV6-5 with TRBJ1-2; D gene uncertain. The CDR3 sequence is 13 residues long. CDR1 and CDR2 (germline): MNHEY, SVGAGI. Trimming took off 2 bases at V and 2 bases at J, with 6 bases between the two ends.

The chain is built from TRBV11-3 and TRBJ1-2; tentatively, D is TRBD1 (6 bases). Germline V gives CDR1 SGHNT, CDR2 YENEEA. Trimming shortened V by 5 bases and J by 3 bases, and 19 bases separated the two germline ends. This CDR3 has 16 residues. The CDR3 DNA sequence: TGTGCCAGCAGCATAAGGGACACCCGGGCCGACTATGGCTACACCTTC. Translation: CASSIRDTRADYGYTF.

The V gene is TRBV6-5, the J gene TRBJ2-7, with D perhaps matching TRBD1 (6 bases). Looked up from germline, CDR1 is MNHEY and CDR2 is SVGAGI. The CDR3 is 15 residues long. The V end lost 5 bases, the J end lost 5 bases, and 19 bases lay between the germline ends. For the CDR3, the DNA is TGTGCCAGCAGTGCCCCGACACAGGGCTTTGACGAGCAGTACTTC. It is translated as CASSAPTQGFDEQYF.

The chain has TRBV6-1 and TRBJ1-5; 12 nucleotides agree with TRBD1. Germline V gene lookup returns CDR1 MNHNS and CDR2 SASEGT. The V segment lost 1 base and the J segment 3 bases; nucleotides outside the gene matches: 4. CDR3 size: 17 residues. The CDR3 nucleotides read TGTGCCAGCAGTGAAGACGGGACAGGGGGCCTCAATCAGCCCCAGCATTTT. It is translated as CASSEDGTGGLNQPQHF.

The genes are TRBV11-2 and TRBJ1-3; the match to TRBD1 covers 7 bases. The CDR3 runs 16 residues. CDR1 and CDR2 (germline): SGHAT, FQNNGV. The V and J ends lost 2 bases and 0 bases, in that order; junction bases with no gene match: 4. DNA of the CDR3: TGTGCCAGCAGCTTACACAGGGGAATCTCTGGAAACACCATATATTTT. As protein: CASSLHRGISGNTIYF.

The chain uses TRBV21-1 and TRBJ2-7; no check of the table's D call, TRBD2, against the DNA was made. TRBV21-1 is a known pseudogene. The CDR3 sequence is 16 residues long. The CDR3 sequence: CASSKCGGGAIYEQYF. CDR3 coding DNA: TGTGCCAGCAGCAAATGCGGCGGGGGTGCAATCTACGAGCAGTACTTC.

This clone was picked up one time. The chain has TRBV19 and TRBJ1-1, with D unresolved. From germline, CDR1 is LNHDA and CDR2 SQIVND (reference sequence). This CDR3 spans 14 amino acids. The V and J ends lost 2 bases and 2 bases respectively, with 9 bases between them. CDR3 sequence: CASSIFGVNTEAFF. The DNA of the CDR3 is TGTGCCAGTAGTATATTCGGGGTTAACACTGAAGCTTTCTTT.

The CDR3 region has the DNA TGTGCCAGCAGCCAGGGGACAGGAAGGCTTGCCGAAGGCTACACCTTC. Its protein product is CASSQGTGRLAEGYTF. This chain joins TRBV5-4 and TRBJ1-2, with 8 bases lining up with TRBD1. This CDR3 spans 16 amino acids. Germline values: CDR1 SGHNT, CDR2 YYREEE (reference sequence). V lost 4 bases and J lost 8; bases outside the gene matches: 16.

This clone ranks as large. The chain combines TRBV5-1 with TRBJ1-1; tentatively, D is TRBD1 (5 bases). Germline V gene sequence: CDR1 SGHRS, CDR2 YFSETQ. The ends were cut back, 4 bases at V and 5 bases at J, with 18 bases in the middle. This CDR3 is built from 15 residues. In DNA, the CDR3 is TGCGCCAGCAGCAACGTCGATCGGGGGATAACTGAAGCTTTCTTT. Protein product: CASSNVDRGITEAFF.

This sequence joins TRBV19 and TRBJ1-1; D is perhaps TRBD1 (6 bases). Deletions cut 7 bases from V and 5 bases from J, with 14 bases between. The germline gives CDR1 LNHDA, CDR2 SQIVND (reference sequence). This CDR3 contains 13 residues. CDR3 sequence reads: CASTQGQWTEAFF. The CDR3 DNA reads TGTGCCAGTACCCAGGGGCAATGGACTGAAGCTTTCTTT.

CDR3 protein: CASDSGSNYNEQFF. The CDR3, as DNA: TGTGCCAGCGATAGCGGGAGTAACTACAATGAGCAGTTCTTC. J is TRBJ2-1 and V is TRBV25-1, with TRBD2 matching over 9 bases. CDR1 MGHDK and CDR2 SYGVNS come from the germline V gene. CDR3 size: 14 residues. Trimming removed 8 bases from V and 3 bases from J; junction bases left unmatched: 5.

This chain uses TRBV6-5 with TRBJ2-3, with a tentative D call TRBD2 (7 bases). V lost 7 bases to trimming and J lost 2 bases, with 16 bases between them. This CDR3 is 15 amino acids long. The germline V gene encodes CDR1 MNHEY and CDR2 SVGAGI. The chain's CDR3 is CASNGGGGHTDTQYF. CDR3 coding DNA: TGTGCCAGCAACGGGGGCGGGGGACACACAGATACGCAGTATTTT.